This T cell receptor (beta chain) stems from a study of cytomegalovirus exposure and HLA in healthy donors. Study-level information: Among the 300 to 500 genotyped donors, approximately 81% were placed in the Caucasian-associated ancestry cluster.

To note about this clone: Its target is unknown.

Trimming took 3 bases from V and 6 from J, leaving 15 bases between them. CDR1 LNHDA and CDR2 SQIVND come from the germline V gene (reference sequence). This CDR3 is 15 amino acids long. This PCR relied on a set of 60 Vbeta primers and 13 Jbeta primers. TCRdb's copy holds only in-frame clones and misses some; the assay was immunoSEQ multiplex PCR. The repertoire consists of about 55,000 clones, with roughly 74% occurring once and the leading ten covering 1.4% to 1.5%. Notes on the study in general: Overall, approximately 180 TCR beta chains were annotated as cytomegalovirus-associated. The authors later found most CMV-associated TCR beta chains appeared HLA-restricted.

Each donor's status was that of a healthy bone marrow donor. The genes are TRBV19 and TRBJ1-5; D possibly corresponds to TRBD1 (5 bases). This TCR came from a female donor in good health and CMV-seronegative. Sample: PBMCs. CDR3 residues: CASSIKRGGGQPQHF. Here the CDR3 DNA reads TGTGCCAGTAGTATTAAAAGGGGTGGTGGTCAGCCCCAGCATTTT. The full variable domain, with the rest looked up from reference TRBV19 and TRBJ1-5, is DGGITQSPKYLFRKEGQNVTLSCEQNLNHDAMYWYRQDPGQGLRLIYYSQIVNDFQKGDIAEGYSVSREKKESFPLTVTSAQKNPTAFYLCASSIKRGGGQPQHFGDGTRLSIL.